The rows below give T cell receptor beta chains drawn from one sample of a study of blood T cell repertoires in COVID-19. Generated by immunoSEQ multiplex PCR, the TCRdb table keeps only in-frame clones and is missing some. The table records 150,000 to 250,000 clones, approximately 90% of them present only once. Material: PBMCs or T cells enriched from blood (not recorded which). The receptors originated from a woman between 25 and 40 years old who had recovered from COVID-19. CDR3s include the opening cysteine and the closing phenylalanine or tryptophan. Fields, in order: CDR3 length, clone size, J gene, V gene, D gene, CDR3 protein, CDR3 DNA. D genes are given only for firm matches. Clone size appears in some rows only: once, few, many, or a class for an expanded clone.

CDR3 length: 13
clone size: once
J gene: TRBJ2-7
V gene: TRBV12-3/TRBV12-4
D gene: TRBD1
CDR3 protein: CASSVSRDRGRRF
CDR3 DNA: TGTGCCAGCAGTGTGTCCCGGGACAGGGGCCGACGCTTC

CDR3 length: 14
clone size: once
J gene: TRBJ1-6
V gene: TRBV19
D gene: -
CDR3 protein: CASSMASYNSPLHF
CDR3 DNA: TGTGCCAGTAGTATGGCCTCCTATAATTCACCCCTCCACTTT

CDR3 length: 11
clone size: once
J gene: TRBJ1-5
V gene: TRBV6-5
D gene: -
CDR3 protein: CARQVVGPQHF
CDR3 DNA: TGTGCCAGGCAAGTTGTCGGGCCCCAGCATTTT

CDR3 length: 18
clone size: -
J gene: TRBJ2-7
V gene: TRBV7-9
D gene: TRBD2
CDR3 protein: CASSSAGTSGTSSYEQYF
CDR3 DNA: TGTGCCAGCAGCTCCGCCGGGACTAGCGGGACCAGCTCCTACGAGCAGTACTTC

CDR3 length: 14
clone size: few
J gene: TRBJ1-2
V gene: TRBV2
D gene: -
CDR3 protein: CASSEVAAVYGYTF
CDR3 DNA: TGTGCCAGCAGTGAAGTTGCTGCAGTCTATGGCTACACCTTC

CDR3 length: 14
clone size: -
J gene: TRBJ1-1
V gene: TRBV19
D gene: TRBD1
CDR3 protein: CASSPYRGNTEAFF
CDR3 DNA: TGTGCCAGTAGTCCATACAGGGGGAACACTGAAGCTTTCTTT

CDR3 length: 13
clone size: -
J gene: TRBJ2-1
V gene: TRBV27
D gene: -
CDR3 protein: CASRARGHNEQFF
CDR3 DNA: TGTGCCAGCCGAGCGAGAGGCCACAATGAGCAGTTCTTC

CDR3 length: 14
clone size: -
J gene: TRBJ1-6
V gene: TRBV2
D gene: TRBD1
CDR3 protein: CASSRDRVNSPLHF
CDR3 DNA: TGTGCCAGCAGTAGGGACAGGGTAAATTCACCCCTCCACTTT

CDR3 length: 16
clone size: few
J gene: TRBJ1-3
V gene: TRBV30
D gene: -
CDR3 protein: CAWRPERGSGGNTIYF
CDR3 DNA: TGTGCCTGGAGGCCAGAGCGGGGCTCCGGCGGAAACACCATATATTTT

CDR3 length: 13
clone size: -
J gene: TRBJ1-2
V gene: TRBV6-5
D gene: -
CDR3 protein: CASQMVQGLGYTF
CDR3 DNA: TGTGCCAGCCAGATGGTACAGGGTTTAGGCTACACCTTC

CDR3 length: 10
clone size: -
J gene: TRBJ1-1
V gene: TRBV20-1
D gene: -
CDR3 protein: CSARDPWRFF
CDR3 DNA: TGCAGTGCTAGAGATCCTTGGAGGTTCTTT

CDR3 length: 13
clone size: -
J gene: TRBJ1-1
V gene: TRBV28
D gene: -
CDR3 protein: CASTTTGNTEAFF
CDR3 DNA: TGTGCCAGCACCACAACGGGGAACACTGAAGCTTTCTTT

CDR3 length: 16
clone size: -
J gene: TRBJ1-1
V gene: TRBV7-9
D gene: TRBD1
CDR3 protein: CASSYNNRGTNTEAFF
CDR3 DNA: TGTGCCAGCAGCTATAACAACAGGGGAACGAACACTGAAGCTTTCTTT

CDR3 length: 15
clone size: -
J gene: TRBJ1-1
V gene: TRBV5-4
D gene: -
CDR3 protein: CASSDDLLEDTEAFF
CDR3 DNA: TGTGCCAGCAGCGACGACCTTTTAGAGGACACTGAAGCTTTCTTT

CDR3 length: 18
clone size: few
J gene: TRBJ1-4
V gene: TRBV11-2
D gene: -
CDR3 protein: CASSLGPRRGRTNEKLFF
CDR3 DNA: TGTGCCAGCAGCTTAGGCCCGAGGAGGGGCCGGACTAATGAAAAACTGTTTTTT

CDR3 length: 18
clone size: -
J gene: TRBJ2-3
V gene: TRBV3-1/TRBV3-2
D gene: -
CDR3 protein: CASSQGEYAGIGTDTQYF
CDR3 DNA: TGTGCCAGCAGCCAAGGCGAATATGCGGGGATTGGGACAGATACGCAGTATTTT

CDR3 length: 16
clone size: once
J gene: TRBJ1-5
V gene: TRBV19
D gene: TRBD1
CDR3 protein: CASSTLGQISNQPQHF
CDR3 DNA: TGTGCCAGTAGTACCCTGGGACAGATTAGCAATCAGCCCCAGCATTTT

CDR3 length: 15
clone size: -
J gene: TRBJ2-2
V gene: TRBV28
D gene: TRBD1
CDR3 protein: CASSTGGHNTGELFF
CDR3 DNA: TGTGCCAGCAGCACAGGGGGACACAACACCGGGGAGCTGTTTTTT

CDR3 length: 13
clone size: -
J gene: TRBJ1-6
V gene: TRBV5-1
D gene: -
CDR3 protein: CASTLQLNSPLHF
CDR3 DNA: TGCGCCAGCACCTTACAGCTCAATTCACCCCTCCACTTT

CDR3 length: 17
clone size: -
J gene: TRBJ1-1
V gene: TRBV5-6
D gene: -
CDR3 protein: CASSPDLGGAFNTEAFF
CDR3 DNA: TGTGCCAGCAGCCCGGACCTCGGGGGAGCTTTTAACACTGAAGCTTTCTTT

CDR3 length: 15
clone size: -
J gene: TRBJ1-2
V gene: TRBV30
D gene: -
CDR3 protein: CAWSVTSVLTYGYTF
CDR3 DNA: TGTGCCTGGAGTGTTACGTCAGTACTAACCTATGGCTACACCTTC

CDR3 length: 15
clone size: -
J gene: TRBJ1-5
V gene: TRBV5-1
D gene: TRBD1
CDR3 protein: CASSLAGQGDQPQHF
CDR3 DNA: TGCGCCAGCAGCTTGGCCGGACAGGGGGATCAGCCCCAGCATTTT

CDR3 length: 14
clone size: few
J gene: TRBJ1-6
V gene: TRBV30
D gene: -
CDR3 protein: CAWSVRAANSPLHF
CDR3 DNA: TGTGCCTGGAGTGTGCGGGCCGCTAATTCACCCCTCCACTTT

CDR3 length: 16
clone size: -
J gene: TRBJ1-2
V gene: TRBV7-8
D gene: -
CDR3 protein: CASTAPGSFGNYGYTF
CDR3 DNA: TGTGCCAGCACCGCCCCTGGTAGCTTTGGGAACTATGGCTACACCTTC

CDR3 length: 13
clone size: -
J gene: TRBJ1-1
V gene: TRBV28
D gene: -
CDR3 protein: CASSQQGPTEAFF
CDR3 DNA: TGTGCCAGCAGTCAACAGGGACCCACTGAAGCTTTCTTT

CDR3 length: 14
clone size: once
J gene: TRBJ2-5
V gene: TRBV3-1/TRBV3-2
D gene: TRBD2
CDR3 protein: CASSPPGGRETQYF
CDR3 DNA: TGTGCCAGCAGCCCGCCGGGGGGGCGGGAGACCCAGTACTTC

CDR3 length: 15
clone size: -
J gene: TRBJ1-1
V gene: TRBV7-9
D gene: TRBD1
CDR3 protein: CASSPLTGADTEAFF
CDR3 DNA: TGTGCCAGCAGCCCCCTGACAGGGGCGGACACTGAAGCTTTCTTT

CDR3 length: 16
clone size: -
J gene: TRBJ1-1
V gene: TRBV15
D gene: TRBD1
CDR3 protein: CATSRTRQGLNTEAFF
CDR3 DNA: TGTGCCACCAGCAGGACTCGACAGGGCCTGAACACTGAAGCTTTCTTT

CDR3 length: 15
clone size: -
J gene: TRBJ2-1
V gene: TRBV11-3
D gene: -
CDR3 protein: CASSLVGGSYNEQFF
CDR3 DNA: TGTGCCAGCAGCTTAGTTGGAGGCTCCTACAATGAGCAGTTCTTC

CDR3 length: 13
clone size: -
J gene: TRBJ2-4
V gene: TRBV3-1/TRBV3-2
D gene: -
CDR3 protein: CASSQASLNIQYF
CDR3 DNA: TGTGCCAGCAGCCAAGCGTCTCTCAACATTCAGTACTTC

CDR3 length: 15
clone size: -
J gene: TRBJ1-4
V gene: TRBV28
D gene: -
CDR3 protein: CASSFSQGGNEKLFF
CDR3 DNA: TGTGCCAGCAGTTTTAGTCAGGGTGGTAATGAAAAACTGTTTTTT

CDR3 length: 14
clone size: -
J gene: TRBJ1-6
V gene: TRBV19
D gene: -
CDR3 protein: CASSIRAINSPLHF
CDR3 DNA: TGTGCCAGTAGTATACGAGCCATCAATTCACCCCTCCACTTT

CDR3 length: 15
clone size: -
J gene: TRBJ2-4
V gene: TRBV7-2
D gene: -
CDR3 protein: CASSLRGRFQNIQYF
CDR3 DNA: TGTGCCAGCAGCTTGCGGGGACGCTTCCAAAACATTCAGTACTTC

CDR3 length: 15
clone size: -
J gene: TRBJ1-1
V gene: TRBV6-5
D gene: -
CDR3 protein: CASSYSRDLNTEAFF
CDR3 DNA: TGTGCCAGCAGTTACTCGAGGGACTTGAACACTGAAGCTTTCTTT

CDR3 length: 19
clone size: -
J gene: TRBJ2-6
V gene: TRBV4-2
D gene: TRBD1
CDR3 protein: CASSHLPGQGTSGANVLTF
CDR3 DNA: TGTGCCAGCAGCCATCTACCGGGACAGGGTACGTCTGGGGCCAACGTCCTGACTTTC

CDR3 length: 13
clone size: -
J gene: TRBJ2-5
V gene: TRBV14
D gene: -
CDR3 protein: CASKWTDQETQYF
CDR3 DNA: TGTGCCAGCAAGTGGACAGACCAAGAGACCCAGTACTTC

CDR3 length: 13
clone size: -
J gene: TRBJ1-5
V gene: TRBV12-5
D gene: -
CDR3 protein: CASGSAPHGPQHF
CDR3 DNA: TGTGCTAGTGGTTCCGCCCCACATGGGCCCCAGCATTTT

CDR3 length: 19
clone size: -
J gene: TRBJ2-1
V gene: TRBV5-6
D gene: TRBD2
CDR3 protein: CASSLRRRLAGGRLNEQFF
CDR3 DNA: TGTGCCAGCAGCTTGAGACGCCGCCTAGCGGGAGGGCGACTGAATGAGCAGTTCTTC

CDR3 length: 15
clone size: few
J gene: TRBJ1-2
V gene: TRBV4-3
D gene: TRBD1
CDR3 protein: CASSQGQGGIYGYTF
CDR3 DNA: TGCGCCAGCAGCCAAGGGCAGGGGGGAATCTATGGCTACACCTTC

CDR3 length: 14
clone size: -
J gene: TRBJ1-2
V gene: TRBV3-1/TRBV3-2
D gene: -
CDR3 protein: CASSPGQQNYGYTF
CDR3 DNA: TGTGCCAGCAGCCCAGGTCAGCAGAACTATGGCTACACCTTC

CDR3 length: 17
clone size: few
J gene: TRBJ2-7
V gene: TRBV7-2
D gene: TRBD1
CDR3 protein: CASSTRVTGTATYEQYF
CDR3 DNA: TGTGCCAGCAGCACGAGGGTGACCGGGACAGCCACCTACGAGCAGTACTTC

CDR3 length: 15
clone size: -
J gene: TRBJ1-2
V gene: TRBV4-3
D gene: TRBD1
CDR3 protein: CASSQEVGQDDGYTF
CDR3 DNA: TGCGCCAGCAGCCAAGAAGTGGGACAGGATGATGGCTACACCTTC

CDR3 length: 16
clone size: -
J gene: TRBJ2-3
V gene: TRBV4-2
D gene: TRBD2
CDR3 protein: CASSQEPAGSTDTQYF
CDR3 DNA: TGTGCCAGCAGCCAAGAACCAGCGGGGAGCACAGATACGCAGTATTTT

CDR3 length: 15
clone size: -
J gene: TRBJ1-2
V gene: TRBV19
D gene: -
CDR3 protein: CASTERGGRTYGYTF
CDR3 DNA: TGTGCCAGTACGGAACGGGGGGGGCGAACTTATGGCTACACCTTC

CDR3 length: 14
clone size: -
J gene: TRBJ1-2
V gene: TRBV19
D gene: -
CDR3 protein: CASSIGRVDYGYTF
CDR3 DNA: TGTGCCAGTAGTATAGGGCGGGTTGACTATGGCTACACCTTC

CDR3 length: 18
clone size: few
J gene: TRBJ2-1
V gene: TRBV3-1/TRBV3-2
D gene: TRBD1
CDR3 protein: CASSRFPTGGSSYNEQFF
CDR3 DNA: TGTGCCAGCAGCCGATTCCCTACAGGGGGAAGCTCCTACAATGAGCAGTTCTTC

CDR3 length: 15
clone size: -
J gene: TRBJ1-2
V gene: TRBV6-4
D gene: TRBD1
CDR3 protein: CASSGQGRVFGGYTF
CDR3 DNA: TGTGCCAGCAGTGGACAGGGAAGGGTTTTCGGTGGCTACACCTTC

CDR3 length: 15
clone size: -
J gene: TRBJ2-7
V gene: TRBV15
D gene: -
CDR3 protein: CATSRGSENRYEQYF
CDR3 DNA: TGTGCCACCAGCAGAGGGTCGGAGAACCGCTACGAGCAGTACTTC

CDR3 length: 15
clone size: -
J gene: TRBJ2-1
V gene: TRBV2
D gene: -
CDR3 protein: CASSEKVAGYNEQFF
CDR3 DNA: TGTGCCAGCAGTGAGAAGGTAGCCGGGTACAATGAGCAGTTCTTC

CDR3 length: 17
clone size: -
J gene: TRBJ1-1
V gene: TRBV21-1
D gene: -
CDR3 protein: CASSKAVGGKMNTEAFF
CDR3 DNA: TGTGCCAGCAGCAAAGCCGTAGGAGGGAAGATGAACACTGAAGCTTTCTTT

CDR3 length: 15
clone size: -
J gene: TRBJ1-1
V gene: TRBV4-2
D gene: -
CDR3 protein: CASSQDWGLNTEAFF
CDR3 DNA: TGTGCCAGCAGCCAAGATTGGGGGCTTAACACTGAAGCTTTCTTT

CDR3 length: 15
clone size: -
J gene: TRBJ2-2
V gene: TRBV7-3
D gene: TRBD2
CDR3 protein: CASSLSGSITGELFF
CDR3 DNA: TGTGCCAGCAGCTTAAGCGGGAGTATTACCGGGGAGCTGTTTTTT

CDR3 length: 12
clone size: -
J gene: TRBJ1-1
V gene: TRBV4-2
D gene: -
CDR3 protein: CASSLGLSEAFF
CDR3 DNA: TGTGCCAGCAGCCTGGGACTTTCTGAAGCTTTCTTT

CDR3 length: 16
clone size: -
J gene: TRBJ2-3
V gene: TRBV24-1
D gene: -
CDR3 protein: CAVSTSNGVRTDTQYF
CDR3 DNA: TGTGCCGTCTCGACTTCAAACGGGGTTCGCACAGATACGCAGTATTTT

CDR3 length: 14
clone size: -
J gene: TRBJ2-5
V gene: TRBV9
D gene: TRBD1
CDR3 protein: CASSTSDRPETQYF
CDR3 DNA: TGTGCCAGCAGCACATCGGACAGGCCGGAGACCCAGTACTTC

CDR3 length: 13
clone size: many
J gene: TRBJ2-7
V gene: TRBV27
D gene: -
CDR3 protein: CASSRQEPYEQYF
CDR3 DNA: TGTGCCAGCAGCCGACAGGAGCCCTACGAGCAGTACTTC

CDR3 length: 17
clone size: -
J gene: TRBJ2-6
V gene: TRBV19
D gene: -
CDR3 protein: CASSGGTDSSGANVLTF
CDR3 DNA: TGTGCCAGTAGCGGCGGGACAGACAGCTCTGGGGCCAACGTCCTGACTTTC

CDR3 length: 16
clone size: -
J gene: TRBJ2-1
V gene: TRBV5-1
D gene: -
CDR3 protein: CASSRTLGSSYNEQFF
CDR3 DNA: TGCGCCAGCAGCCGGACGCTCGGGAGCTCCTACAATGAGCAGTTCTTC

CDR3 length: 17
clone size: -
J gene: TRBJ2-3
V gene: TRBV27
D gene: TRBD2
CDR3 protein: CASSLPGLAARTDTQYF
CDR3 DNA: TGTGCCAGCAGTTTACCGGGACTAGCGGCCCGCACAGATACGCAGTATTTT